This T cell receptor beta chain comes out of a study of cytomegalovirus exposure and HLA in healthy donors. General study points: Further analysis, carried out later, found HLA-associated TCR beta chains more clonally expanded than equally common other chains. In a later analysis, the majority of CMV-associated beta chains seemingly showed HLA restriction. Some V segments, TRBV6-2 and TRBV6-3 among them, were indistinguishable and were therefore excluded.

On this clone itself: Its specificity is unknown. Other DNA sequences in the sample encode the same CDR3.

PCR employed 60 Vbeta and 13 Jbeta primers. Libraries were prepared by immunoSEQ multiplex PCR; TCRdb keeps only in-frame clonotypes and omits some of them. The table gives just over 150,000 clones; the top ten clones make up 1% to 1.5% of it. The CDR3 sequence is 14 residues long. Germline loops: CDR1 SGHRS, CDR2 YFSETQ. J lost 3 bases, V lost 2 bases, and 0 bases had no gene match. This TCR was recovered from a woman between 55 and 75 years old in good health and CMV-seronegative. V is TRBV5-1 and J is TRBJ2-3; 10 bases agree with TRBD2. Source material: PBMCs. CDR3 sequence reads: CASSFSGGTDTQYF. CDR3 in DNA: TGCGCCAGCAGCTTTAGCGGGGGGACAGATACGCAGTATTTT.